One sample yielded the 27 T cell receptor beta chains listed below, sequenced in a study of shared clonotypes between healthy human individuals. TCRdb keeps only in-frame clones here, not all; method: immunoSEQ multiplex PCR. The sample lists millions of clones; around 95% were seen once. The sample was naive CD4+ T cells sorted from blood. Subset noted: CD45RA+ positively selected. These receptors all stem from a man younger than 30 in good health.

This sequence joins TRBV6-1 and TRBJ1-5; D call uncertain. The CDR3 spans 13 residues. Between the trimmed V and J ends, which lost 1 base and 0 bases, there was a span of 1 base. Germline V CDR1 and CDR2: MNHNS, SASEGT. The CDR3 DNA follows: TGTGCCAGCAGTGAAGGTAGCAATCAGCCCCAGCATTTT. Translation: CASSEGSNQPQHF.

The gene calls are TRBV19 and TRBJ2-7, with TRBD2 as a possible D gene (6 bases). The length of the CDR3 is 14 residues. Between the trimmed V and J ends, which lost 5 bases and 5 bases, there was a span of 16 bases. Germline CDR1 reads LNHDA; CDR2 reads SQIVND (reference sequence). CDR3 sequence reads: CASSPWGGADEQYF. The CDR3 coding sequence is TGTGCCAGTAGTCCGTGGGGAGGCGCGGACGAGCAGTACTTC.

The rearrangement links TRBV4-3 to TRBJ1-4; TRBD1 aligns across 10 bases. Germline V lookup: CDR1 LGHNA, CDR2 YSLEER. This CDR3 region has 16 residues. The trim removed 4 bases at V and 7 bases at J, leaving 9 bases unmatched. CDR3 nucleotides: TGCGCCAGCAGCCCGGTAGGACAGGGGGTGGGTGAAAAACTGTTTTTT. Residues: CASSPVGQGVGEKLFF.

The chain combines TRBV6-8 with TRBJ2-1; TRBD2 agrees at 9 bases. CDR1 is MNHGY and CDR2 is SAAAGT in the germline V gene. The J segment lost 8 bases and the V segment lost 6 bases, leaving 8 bases of the junction unmatched. CDR3 length equals 14 residues. CDR3 DNA sequence: TGTGCCAGCAGGCGGGGGGGGCAGGTCCATGAGCAGTTCTTC. This encodes CASRRGGQVHEQFF.

V gene TRBV4-1 combines with J gene TRBJ1-1; no definite D call. Trimming left V 4 bases short and J 8 bases short, with 14 bases between. The CDR3 is 13 amino acids. Germline assignment: CDR1 MGHRA and CDR2 YSYEKL. In DNA, the CDR3 is TGCGCCAGCAGCCCCGACCGGGAAATGGAAGCTTTCTTT. Its protein product is CASSPDREMEAFF.

The CDR3 DNA is TGTGCCAGCAGCTTGTTTCTGACTAGCGGGAGTTTCCCCTTCTACTTC. Protein sequence: CASSLFLTSGSFPFYF. V gene TRBV5-6 combines with J gene TRBJ2-7; 12 nucleotides line up with TRBD2. V lost 1 base to trimming and J lost 13 bases; unmatched junction nucleotides: 15. This CDR3 is 16 amino acids long. Germline-derived CDR1 and CDR2 are SGHDT and YYEEEE.

This chain links TRBV28 with TRBJ1-2, with D unresolved. The V end was cut by 8 bases, the J end by 0 bases, with 10 bases between. The CDR3 extends over 13 amino acids. Germline V gene lookup returns CDR1 MDHEN and CDR2 SYDVKM. The CDR3 loop is CASSRRTNYGYTF. The CDR3 coding sequence is TGTGCCAGCTCCCGGAGGACTAACTATGGCTACACCTTC.

V usage is TRBV6-1 and J usage is TRBJ2-1; D gene ambiguous. This CDR3 is 16 amino acids long. CDR1 and CDR2 (germline): MNHNS, SASEGT. V lost 4 bases and J 0 bases, leaving 13 bases between the germline ends. This CDR3 reads CASSGTEARSYNEQFF. As DNA, the CDR3 is TGTGCCAGCAGTGGAACAGAGGCTCGCTCCTACAATGAGCAGTTCTTC.

This clone was picked up one time. V and J are TRBV28 and TRBJ2-3, with 9 positions matching TRBD2. Trimming took 3 bases from V and 5 from J; bases not matched to a gene: 12. The V gene's germline CDR1 is MDHEN and CDR2 SYDVKM. CDR3 size: 17 residues. In nucleotides, the CDR3 is TGTGCCAGCAGTTTCCCAGCGGGGGGCCCATTGGGAGATACGCAGTATTTT. This sequence encodes CASSFPAGGPLGDTQYF.

The chain combines TRBV4-2 with TRBJ2-1, with 10 bases matching TRBD2. The germline V gene has CDR1 LGHNA and CDR2 YNFKEQ. The CDR3 extends over 18 amino acids. After removal of 1 base from V and 3 bases from J, the junction contained 9 bases not matched to a gene. Here the CDR3 DNA reads TGTGCCAGCAGCCAAGCTAAAGCGGGGGGGCTGGTCTACAATGAGCAGTTCTTC. It encodes CASSQAKAGGLVYNEQFF.

CDR3 nucleotide sequence: TGTGCCAGCAGCTCTAGGACAGGGGGTTATTCACCCCTCCACTTT. Translated, it gives CASSSRTGGYSPLHF. The rearrangement joins TRBV7-9 to TRBJ1-6; 10 bases agree with TRBD1. The V gene end was trimmed by 4 bases and the J gene end by 8 bases; junction bases not matched to a gene: 5. The CDR3 contains 15 residues. CDR1 and CDR2 from the germline V gene are SEHNR and FQNEAQ (reference sequence).

This sequence joins TRBV29-1 and TRBJ2-1; TRBD2 matches at 10 bases. Germline CDR1 and CDR2: SQVTM and ANQGSEA. With V trimmed by 7 bases and J by 5 bases, 11 bases remained unmatched. This CDR3 has 15 amino acids. CDR3 loop: CSATKELAGNNEQFF. The DNA for the CDR3 is TGCAGCGCAACTAAGGAACTAGCGGGGAACAATGAGCAGTTCTTC.

V and J are TRBV6-1 and TRBJ1-2; D is perhaps TRBD1 (6 bases). Germline assignment: CDR1 MNHNS and CDR2 SASEGT. V was shortened by 8 bases and J by 5 bases, with 9 bases between the two germline ends. This CDR3 is built from 11 residues. CDR3 DNA: TGTGCCAGCGGGACAAAGTATGGCTACACCTTC. The encoded protein is CASGTKYGYTF.

The chain links TRBV6-5 to TRBJ1-2; 7 positions agree with TRBD1. After removal of 6 bases from V and 1 base from J, the junction contained 8 bases not matched to a gene. The germline V gene has CDR1 MNHEY and CDR2 SVGAGI. The CDR3 covers 15 residues. CDR3 DNA sequence: TGTGCCAGCAGCCGTGGGGACAGAGATAACTATGGCTACACCTTC. It translates to CASSRGDRDNYGYTF.

In regard to this clone: This sample also contains other DNA sequences that code for the same CDR3. The genes are TRBV5-1 and TRBJ1-4; no firm D call. In germline, CDR1 is SGHRS, CDR2 YFSETQ. V was trimmed by 0 bases and J by 0 bases, leaving 6 bases between them. The CDR3 spans 15 residues. CDR3 residues: CASSLAGATNEKLFF. CDR3 bases: TGCGCCAGCAGCTTGGCCGGAGCAACTAATGAAAAACTGTTTTTT. Based on the CDR3 plus reference TRBV5-1 and TRBJ1-4, the full variable domain is KAGVTQTPRYLIKTRGQQVTLSCSPISGHRSVSWYQQTPGQGLQFLFEYFSETQRNKGNFPGRFSGRQFSNSRSEMNVSTLELGDSALYLCASSLAGATNEKLFFGSGTQLSVL.

The chain couples TRBV27 to TRBJ1-5, with TRBD1 matching 9 bases. The CDR3 sequence is 16 residues long. The V and J ends lost 5 bases and 3 bases, in that order; junction bases with no gene match: 8. CDR1 and CDR2 from the germline V gene are MNHEY and SMNVEV (reference sequence). The CDR3 DNA follows: TGTGCCAGCAGTACCGGGGGGACAGGGAACAATCAGCCCCAGCATTTT. Protein: CASSTGGTGNNQPQHF.

Of note for this clone: Other DNA variants within this sample encode the same CDR3. The chain combines TRBV7-8 with TRBJ2-6; TRBD1 aligns across 10 bases. The CDR3 is 17 amino acids. Germline CDR1 SGHVS, CDR2 FQNEAQ. The V gene end was trimmed by 2 bases and the J gene end by 1 base; junction bases not matched to a gene: 2. In DNA, the CDR3 is TGTGCCAGCAGCTTAAGGGACAGGGGTTCTGGGGCCAACGTCCTGACTTTC. It is translated as CASSLRDRGSGANVLTF.

In the case of this clone: The germline gene is not matched at one end of the junction; a read error may be the cause. The chain employs TRBV7-3 and TRBJ2-1, with D perhaps TRBD1 or TRBD2 (6 bases each). The germline V gene encodes CDR1 SGHTA and CDR2 FQGTGA. The CDR3 runs to 15 residues. DNA of the CDR3: TGTGCCAGCAGCCCTCCAGGGGACTCCCACAATGAGCAGTTCTTC. It codes for CASSPPGDSHNEQFF.

The chain carries TRBV5-6 and TRBJ2-2; D possibly corresponds to TRBD2 (5 bases). The CDR3 loop spans 15 amino acids. CDR1 and CDR2 (germline): SGHDT, YYEEEE. The V and J ends lost 2 bases and 1 base respectively, with 9 bases between them. CDR3 protein: CASSLLERNTGELFF. The CDR3 DNA sequence: TGTGCCAGCAGCTTACTAGAGAGGAACACCGGGGAGCTGTTTTTT.

The rearrangement links TRBV6-5 to TRBJ2-2, with 14 bases fitting TRBD2. The V and J ends lost 8 bases and 1 base, in that order; junction bases with no gene match: 0. Germline CDR1 and CDR2: MNHEY and SVGAGI. The CDR3 spans 15 residues. The CDR3 DNA reads as TGTGCCAGCGGACTAGCGGGAGGGAACACCGGGGAGCTGTTTTTT. It is translated as CASGLAGGNTGELFF.

Only one count was recorded for this clone. V is TRBV30 and J is TRBJ2-5, with unresolved D. The V gene's germline CDR1 is GTSNPN and CDR2 SVGIG (reference sequence). V was cut by 1 base and J by 7 bases, with 10 bases left in between. The CDR3 length is 12 residues. The CDR3, as DNA: TGTGCCTGGAGTGGAGGCGCCGGGACCCAGTACTTC. Encoded protein: CAWSGGAGTQYF.

The rearrangement joins TRBV25-1 to TRBJ1-1, with TRBD1 identical over 9 bases. Per the germline V gene, CDR1 is MGHDK and CDR2 is SYGVNS. Losses at the gene ends were 4 bases for V and 4 bases for J; bases not matched to a gene: 4. CDR3 length: 14 residues. CDR3 sequence: CASSGGQGGTEAFF. In DNA form, the CDR3 reads TGTGCCAGCAGTGGGGGACAGGGTGGCACTGAAGCTTTCTTT.

A single count supports this clone. V and J are TRBV19 and TRBJ2-7; TRBD1 or TRBD2 may be the D gene (5 bases each). V was shortened by 3 bases and J by 0 bases, with 12 bases between the two germline ends. Germline V gives CDR1 LNHDA, CDR2 SQIVND (reference sequence). The CDR3 is 15 amino acids. The CDR3 DNA sequence: TGTGCCAGTAGTATTCGGGGCCGGAGCTCCTACGAGCAGTACTTC. It is translated as CASSIRGRSSYEQYF.

This sequence joins TRBV6-5 and TRBJ2-7, with 13 bases identical to TRBD2. The CDR3 runs 13 residues. Germline CDR1 MNHEY, CDR2 SVGAGI. V shed 7 bases and J 8 bases; nucleotides not matched to a gene: 5. This CDR3 reads CASIRTSGGKQYF. CDR3 bases: TGTGCCAGCATCCGGACTAGCGGGGGTAAGCAGTACTTC.

J is TRBJ1-4 and V is TRBV15; D is uncertain. CDR3 size: 13 residues. Deletions cut 8 bases from V and 2 bases from J, with 9 bases between. Per the germline V gene, CDR1 is LNHNV and CDR2 is YYDKDF (reference sequence). CDR3 DNA: TGTGCCACCTCCAGCGGTACTAATGAAAAACTGTTTTTT. Translated: CATSSGTNEKLFF.

The chain is built from TRBV12-5 and TRBJ1-2; D remains unclear. The V gene lost 5 bases and the J gene lost 5 bases, with 18 bases spanning the gap. Germline CDR1 LGHNT, CDR2 FRNRAP. The length of the CDR3 is 15 residues. The DNA of the CDR3 is TGTGCTAGTGGTCCCCAAAACAATAAAACTTATGGCTACACCTTC. Translated, it gives CASGPQNNKTYGYTF. The whole variable domain, remainder taken from reference TRBV12-5 and TRBJ1-2, is DARVTQTPRHKVTEMGQEVTMRCQPILGHNTVFWYRQTMMQGLELLAYFRNRAPLDDSGMPKDRFSAEMPDATLATLKIQPSEPRDSAVYFCASGPQNNKTYGYTFGSGTRLTVV.

This clone was recorded only once. The genes are TRBV6-6 and TRBJ1-4, with 9 bases identical to TRBD1. Germline loops: CDR1 MNHNY, CDR2 SVGAGI (reference sequence). This CDR3 spans 14 amino acids. After removal of 7 bases from V and 4 bases from J, the junction contained 4 bases not matched to a gene. The chain's CDR3 is CASTPGQGNEKLFF. CDR3 bases: TGTGCCAGCACCCCGGGACAGGGTAATGAAAAACTGTTTTTT.